The 32 T cell receptor beta chains below all came from one sample that was sequenced in a study of T cells after somatic rescue of genetic block. Clones were sequenced by immunoSEQ multiplex PCR, and TCRdb holds only the in-frame ones, with some missing. Among approximately 70,000 clones listed, approximately 91% were seen once. The sequenced sample was peripheral blood mononuclear cells (PBMCs). The source of these receptors is a man aged 25 to 40.

This chain uses TRBV15 with TRBJ1-1, with D perhaps TRBD1 (5 bases). Trimming stripped 3 bases from V and 1 base from J, with 9 bases between. The CDR3 is made up of 14 amino acids. Germline lookup yields CDR1 LNHNV and CDR2 YYDKDF (reference sequence). CDR3 in amino acids: CATSSRGQNTEAFF. In DNA, the CDR3 is TGTGCCACCAGCAGCCGGGGCCAGAACACTGAAGCTTTCTTT.

This sequence joins TRBV9 and TRBJ1-5, with 9 positions matching TRBD1. Germline V gene lookup returns CDR1 SGDLS and CDR2 YYNGEE. J lost 6 bases, V lost 4 bases, and 8 bases had no gene match. The CDR3 contains 15 residues. CDR3 in amino acids: CASSSRGQGGQPQHF. CDR3 DNA: TGTGCCAGCAGCTCCCGGGGACAGGGCGGTCAGCCCCAGCATTTT.

The sample holds one count of this clone. V is TRBV6-6 and J is TRBJ1-5; tentatively, D is TRBD1 (6 bases). The CDR3 has 16 amino acids. Trimming left V 0 bases short and J 2 bases short, with 11 bases between. Germline V gives CDR1 MNHNY, CDR2 SVGAGI (reference sequence). The CDR3 is CASSYSGGQRNQPQHF. CDR3 nucleotide sequence: TGTGCCAGCAGTTACTCGGGGGGGCAACGCAATCAGCCCCAGCATTTT.

V gene TRBV4-3 combines with J gene TRBJ2-2; no definite D call. Trimming took off 1 base at V and 2 bases at J, with 14 bases between the two ends. The CDR3 is made up of 17 amino acids. Per the germline V gene, CDR1 is LGHNA and CDR2 is YSLEER. For the CDR3, the DNA is TGCGCCAGCAGCCAAGTTTCGTCCACTAAAAACACCGGGGAGCTGTTTTTT. This codes for CASSQVSSTKNTGELFF.

This clone was recorded once. The chain employs TRBV11-2 and TRBJ2-7; D gene ambiguous. The V gene lost 6 bases and the J gene lost 4 bases, with 13 bases spanning the gap. The CDR3 length is 13 residues. Germline V lookup: CDR1 SGHAT, CDR2 FQNNGV. The CDR3 protein is CASRSTRVYEQYF. The CDR3 DNA reads TGTGCCAGCAGATCCACTCGGGTTTACGAGCAGTACTTC.

This clone was seen once. The chain couples TRBV19 to TRBJ2-1; maybe TRBD2 (6 bases). This CDR3 comprises 16 residues. Deletions cut 4 bases from V and 1 base from J, with 14 bases between. Per germline, CDR1 LNHDA and CDR2 SQIVND (reference sequence). The CDR3 is CASSTPAGGSYNEQFF. CDR3 nucleotide sequence: TGTGCCAGTAGTACCCCCGCCGGGGGTTCCTACAATGAGCAGTTCTTC.

This chain joins TRBV5-6 and TRBJ2-2, with 13 bases identical to TRBD2. Germline values: CDR1 SGHDT, CDR2 YYEEEE. The CDR3 is 17 amino acids. V shed 3 bases, J shed 1 base, and the junction held 3 bases outside the gene matches. CDR3 protein: CASSSWTSGGNTGELFF. The CDR3 DNA reads TGTGCCAGCAGCTCTTGGACTAGCGGGGGGAACACCGGGGAGCTGTTTTTT.

About this clone itself: The same CDR3 is also encoded by other DNA sequences in this sample. This chain joins TRBV2 and TRBJ2-5; TRBD1 matches at 9 bases. The V segment lost 9 bases and the J segment 5 bases; nucleotides outside the gene matches: 10. The germline V gene encodes CDR1 SNHLY and CDR2 FYNNEI. This CDR3 is built from 14 residues. The CDR3 region has the DNA TGTGCCAGTAGTACCGGGACAGGGAGGGAGACCCAGTACTTC. It encodes CASSTGTGRETQYF. The full variable domain, rest sourced from reference TRBV2 and TRBJ2-5, is EPEVTQTPSHQVTQMGQEVILRCVPISNHLYFYWYRQILGQKVEFLVSFYNNEISEKSEIFDDQFSVERPDGSNFTLKIRSTKLEDSAMYFCASSTGTGRETQYFGPGTRLLVL.

This chain connects TRBV11-2 to TRBJ2-1; TRBD1 matches 7 bases. This CDR3 contains 14 residues. In germline, CDR1 is SGHAT, CDR2 FQNNGV. V lost 1 base to trimming and J lost 9 bases; unmatched junction nucleotides: 6. CDR3 loop: CASSLVGGVGEQFF. The CDR3 DNA follows: TGTGCCAGCAGCTTAGTAGGGGGCGTGGGTGAGCAGTTCTTC. Based on the CDR3 plus reference TRBV11-2 and TRBJ2-1, the full variable domain is EAGVAQSPRYKIIEKRQSVAFWCNPISGHATLYWYQQILGQGPKLLIQFQNNGVVDDSQLPKDRFSAERLKGVDSTLKIQPAKLEDSAVYLCASSLVGGVGEQFFGPGTRLTVL.

The chain carries TRBV2 and TRBJ2-1; D is undetermined. This CDR3 contains 15 residues. Trimming pared 6 bases from V and 1 base from J, leaving 13 bases between. CDR1 SNHLY and CDR2 FYNNEI come from the germline V gene. The CDR3 region has the DNA TGTGCCAGCAGGGCACCGGGTCGGTCCTACAATGAGCAGTTCTTC. Translated: CASRAPGRSYNEQFF.

The chain recombines TRBV6-1 with TRBJ2-7, with a possible D match to TRBD1 (6 bases). There are 15 residues in the CDR3. Per the germline V gene, CDR1 is MNHNS and CDR2 is SASEGT. The ends were cut back, 1 base at V and 1 base at J, with 11 bases in the middle. The CDR3: CASSEEGDTSYEQYF. DNA for the CDR3: TGTGCCAGCAGTGAAGAGGGGGACACATCCTACGAGCAGTACTTC.

This chain joins TRBV7-8 and TRBJ1-5; TRBD1 might be the D (5 bases). Looked up from germline, CDR1 is SGHVS and CDR2 is FQNEAQ. The CDR3 runs 17 residues. Deletions cut 2 bases from V and 0 bases from J, with 14 bases between. DNA for the CDR3: TGTGCCAGCAGCTTAATCTTCGGGGACTATAGCAATCAGCCCCAGCATTTT. This sequence encodes CASSLIFGDYSNQPQHF.

The chain couples TRBV4-3 to TRBJ1-1; weak D call: TRBD1 (6 bases). V was trimmed by 4 bases and J by 4 bases, leaving 16 bases between them. Germline loops: CDR1 LGHNA, CDR2 YSLEER. CDR3 length equals 15 residues. The CDR3 DNA reads as TGCGCCAGCAGCCTACAGACAGGTCGGGGCACTGAAGCTTTCTTT. Translation: CASSLQTGRGTEAFF.

The chain employs TRBV6-5 and TRBJ2-7; D is uncertain. The CDR3 runs 14 residues. Germline CDR1 and CDR2: MNHEY and SVGAGI. V dropped 1 base and J dropped 0 bases, with 7 bases sitting between them. The CDR3 DNA sequence: TGTGCCAGCAGTTACTATAAGAGCTCCTACGAGCAGTACTTC. This translates into CASSYYKSSYEQYF.

The genes are TRBV4-2 and TRBJ1-1; TRBD1 matches at 11 bases. This CDR3 region has 15 residues. Germline-derived CDR1 and CDR2 are LGHNA and YNFKEQ. Losses at the gene ends were 1 base for V and 5 bases for J; bases not matched to a gene: 3. The CDR3 is CASSQAGTGGTEAFF. DNA for the CDR3: TGTGCCAGCAGCCAAGCCGGGACAGGGGGTACTGAAGCTTTCTTT.

The chain links TRBV7-8 to TRBJ2-2; perhaps TRBD2 as D (5 bases). This CDR3 is built from 14 residues. V gave up 8 bases and J gave up 2 bases, with 12 bases separating them. Germline CDR1 reads SGHVS; CDR2 reads FQNEAQ. DNA for the CDR3: TGTGCCAGCTCCGAGGGCAGAAACACCGGGGAGCTGTTTTTT. Protein product: CASSEGRNTGELFF.

Only one count was recorded for this clone. V gene TRBV5-8 combines with J gene TRBJ2-7, with TRBD1 identical over 10 bases. J was trimmed by 4 bases and V by 4 bases; bases with no gene match: 8. This CDR3 has 15 amino acids. From germline, CDR1 is SGHTS and CDR2 YDEGEE. CDR3 coding DNA: TGTGCCAGCAGCCGGTGGCGGACAGGGGGGTACGAGCAGTACTTC. Protein product: CASSRWRTGGYEQYF.

This rearrangement joins TRBV5-8 to TRBJ2-1; perhaps TRBD1 as D (7 bases). This CDR3 has 15 amino acids. Trimming cost V 4 bases and J 10 bases, with 21 bases left between them. From germline, CDR1 is SGHTS and CDR2 YDEGEE. CDR3 nucleotides: TGTGCCAGCAGCCGTCCGGTGGCAGGGGGGACCGAGCAGTTCTTC. Translating gives CASSRPVAGGTEQFF.

This clone has a count of ten or more. Other DNA sequences in this specimen translate into the identical CDR3. V gene TRBV9 combines with J gene TRBJ2-2; the D is unclear. The CDR3 has 14 residues. The V end was cut by 0 bases, the J end by 1 base, with 4 bases between. In germline, CDR1 is SGDLS, CDR2 YYNGEE. The CDR3: CASSVGGNTGELFF. CDR3 bases: TGTGCCAGCAGCGTAGGTGGGAACACCGGGGAGCTGTTTTTT.

This chain links TRBV5-1 with TRBJ2-7; 8 positions match TRBD2. Germline V gene sequence: CDR1 SGHRS, CDR2 YFSETQ. Germline trimming cut 4 bases from V and 0 bases from J; bases unmatched to any gene: 12. CDR3 length: 17 amino acids. The DNA of the CDR3 is TGCGCCAGCAGCAGAGGAGGGGTGCTAGCGGGCTCCTACGAGCAGTACTTC. Its protein product is CASSRGGVLAGSYEQYF. Based on the CDR3 plus reference TRBV5-1 and TRBJ2-7, the full variable domain is KAGVTQTPRYLIKTRGQQVTLSCSPISGHRSVSWYQQTPGQGLQFLFEYFSETQRNKGNFPGRFSGRQFSNSRSEMNVSTLELGDSALYLCASSRGGVLAGSYEQYFGPGTRLTVT.

This chain connects TRBV4-1 to TRBJ1-5, with D possibly matching TRBD1 (5 bases). The CDR3 sequence is 14 residues long. Trimming took off 0 bases at V and 6 bases at J, with 9 bases between the two ends. Germline loops: CDR1 MGHRA, CDR2 YSYEKL. The CDR3 here is CASSQEPGSQPQHF. The CDR3 DNA sequence: TGCGCCAGCAGCCAAGAACCAGGGAGTCAGCCCCAGCATTTT.

The chain carries TRBV19 and TRBJ2-2, with no clear D. CDR1 is LNHDA and CDR2 is SQIVND in the germline V gene (reference sequence). This CDR3 contains 11 residues. V lost 7 bases, J lost 6 bases, and 6 bases lay in between. CDR3 amino acids: CASTTSGELFF. DNA for the CDR3: TGTGCCAGTACAACGTCCGGGGAGCTGTTTTTT.

The chain couples TRBV6-6 to TRBJ1-6; D call uncertain. V was shortened by 2 bases and J by 4 bases, with 12 bases between the two germline ends. This CDR3 region has 16 residues. CDR1 is MNHNY, CDR2 SVGAGI, per germline (reference sequence). The CDR3 spells CASSYPQSRYNSPLHF. The CDR3 DNA sequence: TGTGCCAGCAGTTACCCCCAGTCGAGGTATAATTCACCCCTCCACTTT.

The chain employs TRBV4-2 and TRBJ2-3; D unclear. CDR1 LGHNA and CDR2 YNFKEQ come from the germline V gene. This CDR3 spans 12 amino acids. The V end was cut by 1 base, the J end by 5 bases, with 4 bases between. DNA of the CDR3: TGTGCCAGCAGCCAAGTCGGAGATACGCAGTATTTT. Translated, it gives CASSQVGDTQYF.

V usage is TRBV5-6 and J usage is TRBJ2-6; D is undetermined. The germline V gene has CDR1 SGHDT and CDR2 YYEEEE. The germline V and J ends were trimmed by 6 bases and 2 bases, with 9 bases remaining between them. This CDR3 has 14 amino acids. The CDR3 DNA is TGTGCCAGCATAAAAAGAGCTGGGGCCAACGTCCTGACTTTC. Protein: CASIKRAGANVLTF.

The chain uses TRBV13 and TRBJ2-7, with D perhaps TRBD1 or TRBD2 (5 bases each). This CDR3 spans 14 amino acids. CDR1 PRHDT and CDR2 FYEKMQ come from the germline V gene (reference sequence). The germline V and J ends were trimmed by 5 bases and 3 bases, with 14 bases remaining between them. CDR3 protein: CASSGTGAHYEQYF. DNA for the CDR3: TGTGCCAGCAGCGGTACCGGGGCGCACTACGAGCAGTACTTC.

This clone has only a few counts. The CDR3 coding sequence is TGTGCCAGCAGCCTCCTCGCGGGGGCTGGCGAGCAGTACTTC. As protein: CASSLLAGAGEQYF. This rearrangement joins TRBV7-2 to TRBJ2-7, with D possibly being TRBD2 (7 bases). The CDR3 covers 14 residues. The V end lost 5 bases, the J end lost 6 bases, and 17 bases lay between the germline ends. Germline assignment: CDR1 SGHTA and CDR2 FQGNSA. The whole variable domain, remainder taken from reference TRBV7-2 and TRBJ2-7, is GAGVSQSPSNKVTEKGKDVELRCDPISGHTALYWYRQSLGQGLEFLIYFQGNSAPDKSGLPSDRFSAERTGGSVSTLTIQRTQQEDSAVYLCASSLLAGAGEQYFGPGTRLTVT.

Only a few counts were recorded for this clone. V is TRBV5-1 and J is TRBJ1-1; no reliable D call. This CDR3 has 13 residues. The V and J ends lost 4 bases and 1 base respectively, with 8 bases between them. CDR1 is SGHRS and CDR2 is YFSETQ in the germline V gene. CDR3 amino acids: CASSTEENTEAFF. The CDR3 DNA sequence: TGCGCCAGCAGCACCGAGGAGAACACTGAAGCTTTCTTT.

The CDR3 here is CASSQDRGLTTEAFF. The CDR3 DNA is TGTGCCAGCAGCCAGGACAGGGGGCTGACTACTGAAGCTTTCTTT. This chain connects TRBV5-6 to TRBJ1-1; 11 bases fit TRBD1. J was trimmed by 5 bases and V by 4 bases; bases with no gene match: 7. The CDR3 extends over 15 amino acids. Germline loops: CDR1 SGHDT, CDR2 YYEEEE.

The chain couples TRBV5-1 to TRBJ1-2; D gene ambiguous. V was clipped by 3 bases and J by 8 bases, with 11 bases between them. Germline V gives CDR1 SGHRS, CDR2 YFSETQ. This CDR3 contains 12 residues. CDR3 sequence: CASSYEQGGYTF. DNA of the CDR3: TGCGCCAGCAGCTATGAGCAAGGCGGCTACACCTTC.

The chain couples TRBV13 to TRBJ2-1; 11 bases fit TRBD2. The CDR3 covers 15 residues. Germline-derived CDR1 and CDR2 are PRHDT and FYEKMQ (reference sequence). With 0 bases clipped from V and 15 bases from J, the junction kept 10 bases outside the gene matches. The CDR3 loop reads CASSLGTLTSGTWFF. CDR3 nucleotide sequence: TGTGCCAGCAGCTTAGGGACCCTGACTAGCGGGACATGGTTCTTC.

The chain's CDR3 is CASSLDQAADTQYF. CDR3 nucleotides: TGTGCCAGCAGCTTAGACCAGGCCGCAGATACGCAGTATTTT. The chain is built from TRBV11-2 and TRBJ2-3; D remains unclear. The V gene's germline CDR1 is SGHAT and CDR2 FQNNGV. The CDR3 sequence is 14 residues long. The V and J ends lost 0 bases and 4 bases respectively, with 8 bases between them.